This TCR beta chain was identified during a study of CDR3 diversity in severe acne. This clonotype has ten or more counts. Trimming shortened V by 3 bases and J by 6 bases, and 7 bases separated the two germline ends. Germline V lookup: CDR1 GTSNPN, CDR2 SVGIG (reference sequence). This CDR3 has 11 amino acids. Each CDR3 protein is one row after TCRdb ran MiXCR on the PCR reads. The table includes over 90,000 distinct CDR3 sequences, roughly 51% detected once. The gene calls are TRBV30 and TRBJ2-3; a possible D gene is TRBD2 (5 bases). The sample taken for sequencing was blood. This TCR came from a male donor with acne. CDR3 sequence reads: CAWRRGDTQYF. The CDR3 DNA reads TGTGCCTGGAGACGAGGGGATACGCAGTATTTT.